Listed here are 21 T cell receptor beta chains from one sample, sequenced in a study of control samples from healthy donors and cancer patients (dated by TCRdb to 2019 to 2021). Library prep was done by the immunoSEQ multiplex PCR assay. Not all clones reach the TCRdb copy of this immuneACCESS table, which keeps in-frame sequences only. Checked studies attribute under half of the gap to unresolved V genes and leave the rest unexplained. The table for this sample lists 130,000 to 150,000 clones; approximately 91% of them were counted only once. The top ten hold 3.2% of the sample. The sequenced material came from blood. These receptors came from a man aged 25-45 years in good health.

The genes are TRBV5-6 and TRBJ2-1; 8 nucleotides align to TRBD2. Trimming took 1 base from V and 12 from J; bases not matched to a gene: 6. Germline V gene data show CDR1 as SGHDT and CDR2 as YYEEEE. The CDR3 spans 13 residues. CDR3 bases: TGTGCCAGCAGCTTGTATGTGGCGGGGGGGCAGTTCTTC. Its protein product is CASSLYVAGGQFF. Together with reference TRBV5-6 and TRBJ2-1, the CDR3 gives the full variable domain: DAGVTQSPTHLIKTRGQQVTLRCSPKSGHDTVSWYQQALGQGPQFIFQYYEEEERQRGNFPDRFSGHQFPNYSSELNVNALLLGDSALYLCASSLYVAGGQFFGPGTRLTVL.

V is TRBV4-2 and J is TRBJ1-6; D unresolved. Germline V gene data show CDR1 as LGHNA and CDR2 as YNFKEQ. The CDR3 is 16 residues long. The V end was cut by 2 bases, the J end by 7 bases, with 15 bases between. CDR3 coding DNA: TGTGCCAGCAGCCAACCCCGGAGGGTTCTGAATTCACCCCTCCACTTT. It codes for CASSQPRRVLNSPLHF.

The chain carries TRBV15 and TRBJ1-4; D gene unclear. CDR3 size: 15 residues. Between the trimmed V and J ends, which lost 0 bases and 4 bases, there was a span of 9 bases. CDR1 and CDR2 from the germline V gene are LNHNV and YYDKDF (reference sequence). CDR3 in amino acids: CATSRDLALNEKLFF. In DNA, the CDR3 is TGTGCCACCAGCAGAGATCTGGCCCTTAATGAAAAACTGTTTTTT.

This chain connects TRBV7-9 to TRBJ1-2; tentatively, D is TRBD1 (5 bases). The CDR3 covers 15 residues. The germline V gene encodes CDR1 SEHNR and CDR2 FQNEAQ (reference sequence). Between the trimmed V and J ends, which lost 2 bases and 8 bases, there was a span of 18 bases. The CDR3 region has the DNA TGTGCCAGCAGCTTATTAGGTGACAGCGCTGTGGGCTACACCTTC. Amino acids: CASSLLGDSAVGYTF. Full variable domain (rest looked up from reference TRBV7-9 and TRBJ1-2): DTGVSQNPRHKITKRGQNVTFRCDPISEHNRLYWYRQTLGQGPEFLTYFQNEAQLEKSRLLSDRFSAERPKGSFSTLEIQRTEQGDSAMYLCASSLLGDSAVGYTFGSGTRLTVV.

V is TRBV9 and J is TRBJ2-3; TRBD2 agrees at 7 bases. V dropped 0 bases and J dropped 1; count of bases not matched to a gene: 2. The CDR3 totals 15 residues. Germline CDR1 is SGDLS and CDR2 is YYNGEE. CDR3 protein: CASSVGGGGTDTQYF. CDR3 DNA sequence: TGTGCCAGCAGCGTAGGGGGGGGTGGCACAGATACGCAGTATTTT.

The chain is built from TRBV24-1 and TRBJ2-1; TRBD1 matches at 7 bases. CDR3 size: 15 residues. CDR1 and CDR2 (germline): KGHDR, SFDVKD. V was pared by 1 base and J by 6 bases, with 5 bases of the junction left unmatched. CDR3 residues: CATSDFRDSSNEQFF. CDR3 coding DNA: TGTGCCACCAGTGATTTCCGGGACAGTTCCAATGAGCAGTTCTTC.

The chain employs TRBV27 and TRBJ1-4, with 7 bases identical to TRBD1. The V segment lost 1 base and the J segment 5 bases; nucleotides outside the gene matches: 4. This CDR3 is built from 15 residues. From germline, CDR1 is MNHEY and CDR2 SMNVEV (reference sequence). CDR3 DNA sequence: TGTGCCAGCAGTTTATTTCAGGGGGGGAATGAAAAACTGTTTTTT. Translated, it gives CASSLFQGGNEKLFF.

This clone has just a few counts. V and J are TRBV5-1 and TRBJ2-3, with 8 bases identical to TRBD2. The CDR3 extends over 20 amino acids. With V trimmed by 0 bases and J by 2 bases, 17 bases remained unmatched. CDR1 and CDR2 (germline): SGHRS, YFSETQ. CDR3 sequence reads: CASSLDLGFSGAPDTDTQYF. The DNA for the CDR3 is TGCGCCAGCAGCTTGGATTTGGGTTTTAGCGGGGCTCCTGACACAGATACGCAGTATTTT.

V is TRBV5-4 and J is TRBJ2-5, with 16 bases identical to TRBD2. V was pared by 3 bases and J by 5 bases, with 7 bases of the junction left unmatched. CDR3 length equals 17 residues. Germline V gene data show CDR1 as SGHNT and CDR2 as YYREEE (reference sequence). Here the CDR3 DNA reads TGTGCCAGCAGCTCGGGACTAGCGGGGGGGTTACGTGAGACCCAGTACTTC. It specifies CASSSGLAGGLRETQYF.

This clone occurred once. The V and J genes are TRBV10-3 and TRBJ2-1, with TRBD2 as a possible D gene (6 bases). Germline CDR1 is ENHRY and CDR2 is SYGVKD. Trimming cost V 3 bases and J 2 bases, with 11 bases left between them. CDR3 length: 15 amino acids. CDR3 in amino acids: CAISDSGGAYNEQFF. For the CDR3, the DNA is TGTGCCATCAGTGATTCAGGCGGGGCCTACAATGAGCAGTTCTTC.

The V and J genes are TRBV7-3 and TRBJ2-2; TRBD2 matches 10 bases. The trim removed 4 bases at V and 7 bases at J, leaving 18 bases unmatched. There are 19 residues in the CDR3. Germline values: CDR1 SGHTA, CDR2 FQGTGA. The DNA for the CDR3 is TGTGCCAGCAGCTCCCTAAGCCCTGGAACTAGCGGGGCTTACGGGGAGCTGTTTTTT. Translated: CASSSLSPGTSGAYGELFF.

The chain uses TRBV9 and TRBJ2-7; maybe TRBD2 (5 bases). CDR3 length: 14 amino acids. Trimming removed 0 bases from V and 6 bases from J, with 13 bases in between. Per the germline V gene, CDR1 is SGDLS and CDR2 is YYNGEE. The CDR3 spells CASSVGAAPFEQYF. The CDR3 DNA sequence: TGTGCCAGCAGCGTAGGAGCGGCTCCCTTCGAGCAGTACTTC.

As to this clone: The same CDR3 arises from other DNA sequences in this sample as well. CDR3 amino acids: CASSVGADTQYF. The CDR3 DNA follows: TGTGCCAGCAGCGTAGGAGCGGATACGCAGTATTTT. J is TRBJ2-3 and V is TRBV9; D is uncertain. The V gene's germline CDR1 is SGDLS and CDR2 YYNGEE. The CDR3 is 12 residues long. Between the trimmed V and J ends, which lost 0 bases and 6 bases, there was a span of 5 bases.

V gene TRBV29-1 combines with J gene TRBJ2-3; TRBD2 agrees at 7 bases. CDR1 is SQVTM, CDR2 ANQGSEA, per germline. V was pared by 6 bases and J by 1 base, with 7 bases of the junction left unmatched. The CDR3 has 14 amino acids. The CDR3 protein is CSVPTSLGTDTQYF. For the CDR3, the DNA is TGCAGCGTACCGACTAGCTTGGGCACAGATACGCAGTATTTT.

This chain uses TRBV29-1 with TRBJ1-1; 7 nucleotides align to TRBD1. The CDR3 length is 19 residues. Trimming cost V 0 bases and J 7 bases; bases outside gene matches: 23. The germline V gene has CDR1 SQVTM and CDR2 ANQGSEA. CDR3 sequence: CSVEEGDLYPTGRVIEAFF. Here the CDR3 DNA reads TGCAGCGTTGAAGAGGGAGACTTATACCCGACAGGGAGGGTCATTGAAGCTTTCTTT.

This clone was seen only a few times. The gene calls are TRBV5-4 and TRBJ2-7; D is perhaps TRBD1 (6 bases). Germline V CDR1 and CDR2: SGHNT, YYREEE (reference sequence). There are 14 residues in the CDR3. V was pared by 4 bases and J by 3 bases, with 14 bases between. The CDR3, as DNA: TGTGCCAGCAGCCCGAGCGGACAGTACTACGAGCAGTACTTC. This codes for CASSPSGQYYEQYF.

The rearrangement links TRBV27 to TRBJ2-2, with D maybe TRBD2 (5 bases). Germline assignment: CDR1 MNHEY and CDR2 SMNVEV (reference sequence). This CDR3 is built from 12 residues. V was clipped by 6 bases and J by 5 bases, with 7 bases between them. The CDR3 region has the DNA TGTGCCAGCAGCTGGACTACCGGGGAGCTGTTTTTT. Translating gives CASSWTTGELFF.

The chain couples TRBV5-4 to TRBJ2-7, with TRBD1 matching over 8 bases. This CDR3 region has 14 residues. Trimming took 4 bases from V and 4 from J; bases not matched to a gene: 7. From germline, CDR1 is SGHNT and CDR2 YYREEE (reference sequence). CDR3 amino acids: CASSRGTGGYEQYF. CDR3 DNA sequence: TGTGCCAGCAGCCGCGGGACAGGAGGTTACGAGCAGTACTTC. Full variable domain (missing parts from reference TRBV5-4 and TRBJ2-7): ETGVTQSPTHLIKTRGQQVTLRCSSQSGHNTVSWYQQALGQGPQFIFQYYREEENGRGNFPPRFSGLQFPNYSSELNVNALELDDSALYLCASSRGTGGYEQYFGPGTRLTVT.

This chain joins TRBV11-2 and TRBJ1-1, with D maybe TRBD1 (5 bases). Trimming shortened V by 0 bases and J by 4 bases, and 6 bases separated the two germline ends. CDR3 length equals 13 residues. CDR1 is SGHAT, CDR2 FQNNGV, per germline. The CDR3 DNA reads TGTGCCAGCAGCTTAGAGAGGGGCACTGAAGCTTTCTTT. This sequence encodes CASSLERGTEAFF.

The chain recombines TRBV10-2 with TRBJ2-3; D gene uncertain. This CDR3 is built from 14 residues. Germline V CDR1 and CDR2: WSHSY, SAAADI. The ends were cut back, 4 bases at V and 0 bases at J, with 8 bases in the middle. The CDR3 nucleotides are TGCGCCAGCAGTGCCAGCGCAAGCACAGATACGCAGTATTTT. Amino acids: CASSASASTDTQYF.

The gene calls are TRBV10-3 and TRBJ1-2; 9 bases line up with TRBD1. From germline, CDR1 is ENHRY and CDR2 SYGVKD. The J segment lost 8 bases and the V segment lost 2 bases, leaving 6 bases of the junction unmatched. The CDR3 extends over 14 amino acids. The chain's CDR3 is CAISEQTGGNGYTF. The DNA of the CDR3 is TGTGCCATCAGTGAGCAGACAGGGGGAAACGGCTACACCTTC.